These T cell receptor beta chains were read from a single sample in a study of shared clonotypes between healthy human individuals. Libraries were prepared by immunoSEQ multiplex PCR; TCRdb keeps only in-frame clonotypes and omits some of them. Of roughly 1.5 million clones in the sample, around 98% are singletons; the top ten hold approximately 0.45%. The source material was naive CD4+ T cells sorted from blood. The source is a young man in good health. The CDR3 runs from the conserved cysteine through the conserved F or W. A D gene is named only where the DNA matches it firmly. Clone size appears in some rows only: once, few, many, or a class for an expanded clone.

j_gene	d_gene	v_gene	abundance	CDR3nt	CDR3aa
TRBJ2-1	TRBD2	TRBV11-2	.	TGTGCCAGCAGGACTAGCGGGATCAACAATGAGCAGTTCTTC	CASRTSGINNEQFF
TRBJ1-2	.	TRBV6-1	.	TGTGCCAGCAGTGAAAGGAAAGGGGCCCTTAACTATGGCTACACCTTC	CASSERKGALNYGYTF
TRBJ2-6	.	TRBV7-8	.	TGTGCCAGCAGCTCAACCTTGGAGGCCAACGTCCTGACTTTC	CASSSTLEANVLTF
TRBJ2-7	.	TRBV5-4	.	TGTGCCAGCAGCTTTGAGGGTTTGTACGAGCAGTACTTC	CASSFEGLYEQYF
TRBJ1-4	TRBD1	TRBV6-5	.	TGTGCCAGCAGTTACTGGGGACAGGGGAATGAAAAACTGTTTTTT	CASSYWGQGNEKLFF
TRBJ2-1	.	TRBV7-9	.	TGTGCCAGCAGCTTTAGGGGCCACACGAATCGCTATGAGCAGTTCTTC	CASSFRGHTNRYEQFF
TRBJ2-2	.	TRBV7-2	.	TGTGCCAGCAGCTTGACAGTGAACACCGGGGAGCTGTTTTTT	CASSLTVNTGELFF
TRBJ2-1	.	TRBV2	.	TGTGCCAGCAGTGAAACCCACTTACAACTTCCTGAGCAGTTCTTC	CASSETHLQLPEQFF
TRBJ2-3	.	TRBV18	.	TGTGCCAGCTCCCGGAGTGGCTCGGGAGATACGCAGTATTTT	CASSRSGSGDTQYF
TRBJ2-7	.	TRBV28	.	TGTGCCACGTCGGACTACACCTACGAGCAGTACTTC	CATSDYTYEQYF
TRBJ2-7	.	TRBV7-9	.	TGTGCCAGCAGCCAAAAATCGACGGATGCCTCCTACGAGCAGTACTTC	CASSQKSTDASYEQYF
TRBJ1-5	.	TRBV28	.	TGTGCCAGCAGTTTGTCTAGGGGGTATTCCGAGCCCCAGCATTTT	CASSLSRGYSEPQHF
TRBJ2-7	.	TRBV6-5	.	TGTGCCAGCAGTCCGTATCCCCAAGCGTCCTACGAGCAGTACTTC	CASSPYPQASYEQYF
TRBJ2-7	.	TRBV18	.	TGTGCCAGCTTTCCTTCACCCGGGTTGGACTCCTACGAGCAGTACTTC	CASFPSPGLDSYEQYF
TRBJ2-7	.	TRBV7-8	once	TGTGCCAGCAGCTTAGCAAGGGCAGGGGCCTTCTACGAGCAGTACTTC	CASSLARAGAFYEQYF
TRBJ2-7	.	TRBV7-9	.	TGTGCCAGCAGCGCATGGGACTACGAGCAGTACTTC	CASSAWDYEQYF
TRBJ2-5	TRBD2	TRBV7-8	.	TGTGCCAGCAGTACCTCTAGCGGCAGATCACCTCCCCGAGAGACCCAGTACTTC	CASSTSSGRSPPRETQYF
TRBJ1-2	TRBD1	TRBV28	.	TGTGCCAGCAGTTTGGTAACTCCGACAGGGAACTATGGCTACACCTTC	CASSLVTPTGNYGYTF
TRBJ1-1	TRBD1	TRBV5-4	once	TGTGCCAGCAGGTTAGAAACAGGGGATGGGACTGAAGCTTTCTTT	CASRLETGDGTEAFF
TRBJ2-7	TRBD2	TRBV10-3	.	TGTGCCATCAGCGCAAGCGGGAGGGCCTACGAGCAGTACTTC	CAISASGRAYEQYF
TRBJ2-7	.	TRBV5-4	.	TGTGCCAGCAAGGCCGAGGCGGAAACCTACGAGCAGTACTTC	CASKAEAETYEQYF
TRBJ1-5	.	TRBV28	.	TGTGCCAGCAGTTTTGTCCACAGAATAAGCAATCAGCCCCAGCATTTT	CASSFVHRISNQPQHF
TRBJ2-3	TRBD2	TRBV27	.	TGTGCCAGCAGTTCTGGCGTTCGGGGGGTGGGCACAGATACGCAGTATTTT	CASSSGVRGVGTDTQYF
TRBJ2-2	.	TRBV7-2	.	TGTGCCAGCAGCCCAAGTGCGCCGAACACCGGGGAGCTGTTTTTT	CASSPSAPNTGELFF
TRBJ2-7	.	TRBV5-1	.	TGCGCCAGCAGGGGGGAGGTCGGCCTCGAGCAGTACTTC	CASRGEVGLEQYF
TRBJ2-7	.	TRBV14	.	TGTGCCAGCAGCCAAGAGAGGAGTTTGGGGTCCGAGCAGTACTTC	CASSQERSLGSEQYF
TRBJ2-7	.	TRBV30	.	TGTGCCTGGAGAAGGCAGGGGAACGAGCAGTACTTC	CAWRRQGNEQYF
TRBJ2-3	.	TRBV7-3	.	TGTGCCAGCAGCTTAGGGCTGGGAGATACGCAGTATTTT	CASSLGLGDTQYF
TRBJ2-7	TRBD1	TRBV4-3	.	TGCGCCAGCAGCCAAGGGTCGACAGGGTCCTACGAGCAGTACTTC	CASSQGSTGSYEQYF
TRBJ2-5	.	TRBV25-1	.	TGTGCCAGCAGTTCCCAGGGAGAGACCCAGTACTTC	CASSSQGETQYF
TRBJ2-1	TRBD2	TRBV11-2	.	TGTGCCAGCAGCTTAGATCGGGGGGTACATGAGCAGTTCTTC	CASSLDRGVHEQFF
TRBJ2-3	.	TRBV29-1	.	TGCAGCGGTACCTCAAGGGGGATTCGCACAGATACGCAGTATTTT	CSGTSRGIRTDTQYF
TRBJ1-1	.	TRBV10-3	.	TGTGCCATCAGTGAGCCCCAGGGAGGCACTGAAGCTTTCTTT	CAISEPQGGTEAFF
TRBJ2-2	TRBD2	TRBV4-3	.	TGCGCCAGCAGCCAGACCGGGTGGCGGGGGGCCAACACCGGGGAGCTGTTTTTT	CASSQTGWRGANTGELFF
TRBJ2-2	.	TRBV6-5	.	TGTGCCAGCAGCAACAGGGTCACCGGGGAGCTGTTTTTT	CASSNRVTGELFF
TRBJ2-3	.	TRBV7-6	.	TGTGCCAGCAGCTTAAGTGACGGGCGGACAGATACGCAGTATTTT	CASSLSDGRTDTQYF
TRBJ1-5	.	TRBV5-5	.	TGTGCCAGCAGCTTAAGAGGGCAGTTCAATCAGCCCCAGCATTTT	CASSLRGQFNQPQHF
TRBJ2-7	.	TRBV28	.	TGTGCCACCCAGGCATCCTACGAGCAGTACTTC	CATQASYEQYF
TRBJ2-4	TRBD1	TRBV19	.	TGTGCCAGTAGTCCAGGACAGGTGATGGGTTGGGCCAAAAACATTCAGTACTTC	CASSPGQVMGWAKNIQYF
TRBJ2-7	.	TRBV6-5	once	TGTGCCAGCACCCAAGGTACGGAGTCGTACTTC	CASTQGTESYF
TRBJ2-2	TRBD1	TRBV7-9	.	TGTGCCAGCAGCTCGGGACAGGGGGCGCCCGGGGAGCTGTTTTTT	CASSSGQGAPGELFF
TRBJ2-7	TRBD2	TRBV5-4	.	TGTGCCAGCAGCTTGTTTCAACGTAATTCGGGGGAGGGCGAGCAGTACTTC	CASSLFQRNSGEGEQYF
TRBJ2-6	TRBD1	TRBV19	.	TGTGCCAGTAGGAAAGACAGGGCGGCCGGGGCCAACGTCCTGACTTTC	CASRKDRAAGANVLTF
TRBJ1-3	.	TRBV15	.	TGTGCCACCAGCCGAAGACAGGAACCCTCTGGAAACACCATATATTTT	CATSRRQEPSGNTIYF
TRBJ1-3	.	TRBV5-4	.	TGTGCCAGCAGCTTGGGGGCTTTAGGGACACCGAGCTCTGGAAACACCATATATTTT	CASSLGALGTPSSGNTIYF
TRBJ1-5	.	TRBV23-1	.	TGCGCCAGCAGTCAATATAAGAATCAGCCCCAGCATTTT	CASSQYKNQPQHF
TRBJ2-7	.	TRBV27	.	TGTGCCAGCAGTTTCTTCGGGGCAAGCTACGAGCAGTACTTC	CASSFFGASYEQYF
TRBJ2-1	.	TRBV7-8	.	TGTGCCAGCAGCACCCAGAGCCCGACGTCCTACAATGAGCAGTTCTTC	CASSTQSPTSYNEQFF
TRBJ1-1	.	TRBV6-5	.	TGTGCCAGCAGTTACCGAAGAGTGAGGACTGAAGCTTTCTTT	CASSYRRVRTEAFF
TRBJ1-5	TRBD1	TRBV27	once	TGTGCCAGCAGGACAGGGGTCTTGGGCAATCAGCCCCAGCATTTT	CASRTGVLGNQPQHF
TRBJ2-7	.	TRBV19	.	TGTGCGAGTGGGGGACTCAGATCCTACGAGCAGTACTTC	CASGGLRSYEQYF
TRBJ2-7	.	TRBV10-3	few	TGTGCCATCAGTGAGTCGTCCTACGAGCAGTACTTC	CAISESSYEQYF
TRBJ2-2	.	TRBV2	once	TGTGCCAGCAGGGAAGATTGGAACACCGGGGAGCTGTTTTTT	CASREDWNTGELFF
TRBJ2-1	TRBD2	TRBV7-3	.	TGTGCCAGCAGCCCAAACCGATTGGCGGGAGAACATGAGCAGTTCTTC	CASSPNRLAGEHEQFF
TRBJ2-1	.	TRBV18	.	TGTGCCAGCTCGACCATAGCGGCGATCCACAATGAGCAGTTCTTC	CASSTIAAIHNEQFF
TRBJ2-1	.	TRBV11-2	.	TGTGCCAGCAGTTCCTTATACCGACAGACCCTGGGGAATGAGCAGTTCTTC	CASSSLYRQTLGNEQFF